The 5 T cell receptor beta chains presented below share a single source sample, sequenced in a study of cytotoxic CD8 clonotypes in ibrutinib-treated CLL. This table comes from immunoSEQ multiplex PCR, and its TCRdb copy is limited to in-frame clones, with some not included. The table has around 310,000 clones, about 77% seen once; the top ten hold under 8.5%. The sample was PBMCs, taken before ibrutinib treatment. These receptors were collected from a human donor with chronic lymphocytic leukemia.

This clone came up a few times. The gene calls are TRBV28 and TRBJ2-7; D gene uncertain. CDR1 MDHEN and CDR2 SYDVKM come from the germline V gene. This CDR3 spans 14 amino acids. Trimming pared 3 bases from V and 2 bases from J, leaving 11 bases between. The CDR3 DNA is TGTGCCAGCAGTTTGAGCGCCACCGCCTACGAGCAGTACTTC. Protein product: CASSLSATAYEQYF.

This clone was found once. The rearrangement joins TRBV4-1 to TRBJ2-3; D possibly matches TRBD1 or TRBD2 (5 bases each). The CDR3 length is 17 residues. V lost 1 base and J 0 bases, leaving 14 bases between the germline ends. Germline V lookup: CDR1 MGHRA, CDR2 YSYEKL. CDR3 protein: CASSQVRGEYSTDTQYF. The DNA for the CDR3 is TGCGCCAGCAGCCAAGTCAGAGGGGAGTATAGCACAGATACGCAGTATTTT.

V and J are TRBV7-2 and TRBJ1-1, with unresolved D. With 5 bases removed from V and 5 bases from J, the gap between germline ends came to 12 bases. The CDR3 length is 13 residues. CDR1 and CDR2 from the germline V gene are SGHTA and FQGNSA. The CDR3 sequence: CASSPQLVTEAFF. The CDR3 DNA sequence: TGTGCCAGCAGCCCTCAATTGGTTACTGAAGCTTTCTTT.

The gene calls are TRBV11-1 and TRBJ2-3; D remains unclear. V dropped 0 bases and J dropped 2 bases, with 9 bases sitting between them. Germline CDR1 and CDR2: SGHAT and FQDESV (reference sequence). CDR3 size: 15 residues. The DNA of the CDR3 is TGTGCCAGCAGCTTAGCGGGTGCACTCACAGATACGCAGTATTTT. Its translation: CASSLAGALTDTQYF.

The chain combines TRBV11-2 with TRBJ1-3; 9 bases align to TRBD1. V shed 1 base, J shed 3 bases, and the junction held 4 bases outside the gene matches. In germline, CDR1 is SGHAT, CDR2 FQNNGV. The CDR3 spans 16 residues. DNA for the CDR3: TGTGCCAGCAGCTTAGGACAGGGGGGCTTTGGAAACACCATATATTTT. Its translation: CASSLGQGGFGNTIYF.